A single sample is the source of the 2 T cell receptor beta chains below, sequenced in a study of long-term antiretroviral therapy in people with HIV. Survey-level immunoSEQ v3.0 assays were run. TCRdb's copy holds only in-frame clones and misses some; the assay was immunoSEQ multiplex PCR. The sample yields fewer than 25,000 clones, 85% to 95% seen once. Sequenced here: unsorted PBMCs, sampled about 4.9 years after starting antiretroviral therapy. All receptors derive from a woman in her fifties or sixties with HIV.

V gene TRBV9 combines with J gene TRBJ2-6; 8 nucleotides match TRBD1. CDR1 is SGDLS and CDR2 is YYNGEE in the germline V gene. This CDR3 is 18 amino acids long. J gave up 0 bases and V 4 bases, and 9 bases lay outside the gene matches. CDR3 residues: CASSPTGTGPSGANVLTF. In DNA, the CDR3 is TGTGCCAGCAGCCCGACCGGGACAGGCCCCTCTGGGGCCAACGTCCTGACTTTC.

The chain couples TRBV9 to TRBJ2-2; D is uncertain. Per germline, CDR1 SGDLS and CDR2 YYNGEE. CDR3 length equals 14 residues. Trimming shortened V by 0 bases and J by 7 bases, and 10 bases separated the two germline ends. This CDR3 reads CASSVVRYGGELFF. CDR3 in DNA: TGTGCCAGCAGCGTAGTGAGGTACGGCGGGGAGCTGTTTTTT.